This T cell receptor (beta chain) was captured in a study of OX40 agonist ivuxolimab in advanced cancers. For the study in its entirety: Ivuxolimab was an agonistic, fully human IgG2 monoclonal antibody directed against OX40 (CD134), a costimulatory receptor. Intravenous ivuxolimab was administered to patients every 2 weeks at six dose levels: 0.01, 0.1, 0.3, 1.5, 3 and 10 mg/kg. Among the approximately 50 dose-escalation patients, approximately 20 had hepatocellular carcinoma, approximately 15 melanoma, 9 renal cell carcinoma and 9 head and neck cancer. A male proportion of 82.7% and a mean age of 60 years, ranging from roughly 23 to 79, were recorded for the dose-escalation cohort. Prior anti-PD-1, anti-PD-L1 or anti-CTLA-4 therapy was permitted, and about two fifths of dose-escalation patients had received checkpoint inhibitors. Partial responses occurred in three dose-escalation patients: two with cutaneous melanoma and one with hepatocellular carcinoma. Peripheral TCRbeta sequencing aimed to test whether ivuxolimab altered TCR sequence diversity and caused clonal T-cell expansion. The paper describes the monotherapy dose-escalation part (N = 52 patients) of the phase I trial of ivuxolimab.

Turning to this clone: Its antigen has not been determined. There are no base qualities to consult, and no much larger clone falls within one base.

What the study reported, not specific to this receptor: At doses from 0.1 to 3.0 mg/kg, clonal expansion was seen in both CD4+ and CD8+ blood T cells between baseline and week 6. Antigen specificity was not determined for the clonally expanded peripheral T cells. Partial responders in the 0.1-3.0 mg/kg groups had among the lowest normalized peripheral clonal expansion, especially among CD8+ T cells. Low levels of normalized T-cell clonal expansion were also seen in some nonresponding patients. After ivuxolimab, expanded clones were on average more numerous among CD8+ T cells than among CD4+ T cells.

The trial excluded patients who had a history of autoimmune disease or who were on systemic immunosuppression. In every dose cohort, peripheral blood was drawn for TCR sequencing at baseline, cycle 4 day 1, and cycle 7 day 1. The samples were drawn from a first-in-human, open-label, multicenter phase I dose-escalation trial of ivuxolimab. Adults with locally advanced or metastatic melanoma, renal cell carcinoma, hepatocellular carcinoma or head and neck squamous cell carcinoma were enrolled in the trial. Before TCR sequencing, CD4+ and CD8+ T cells were separately sorted from peripheral blood. The germline V gene (reference sequence) provides CDR1 SEHNR and CDR2 FQNEAQ. The CDR3 holds 14 amino acids from the cysteine to the phenylalanine. The CDR3 DNA has 42 bases and is translated from base 1. Unmatched junction bases come to 6, with V trimmed by 5 bases and J by 3 bases. To sequence the TCRbeta CDR3 region, genomic DNA was isolated from the sorted cells. TCRbeta CDR3 regions were sequenced using the immunoSEQ Assay. What TCRdb holds here is the immuneACCESS table cut down to in-frame rearrangements. Part of the clones is not present; checked against another copy, under half of the missing clones reflect an unresolved V gene, and the others are unexplained. For this sample the table gives some 35,000 clones, of which around four fifths were detected only once. The top ten clones comprise roughly 39% of the sample.

The chain joins TRBV7-9 to TRBJ2-5; 7 junctional bases match TRBD2. Specimen: CD4+ or CD8+ T cells sorted from blood, collected in a trial of the OX40 agonist ivuxolimab. The receptor was isolated from an adult with an advanced solid tumor such as melanoma, head and neck, liver or kidney cancer. The nucleotides read TGTGCCAGCAGCCCGTCAGCGGGAAAAGAGACCCAGTACTTC. This sequence encodes CASSPSAGKETQYF. Supplemented by the reference TRBV7-9 and TRBJ2-5 proteins around the CDR3, the complete variable domain is DTGVSQNPRHKITKRGQNVTFRCDPISEHNRLYWYRQTLGQGPEFLTYFQNEAQLEKSRLLSDRFSAERPKGSFSTLEIQRTEQGDSAMYLCASSPSAGKETQYFGPGTRLLVL.